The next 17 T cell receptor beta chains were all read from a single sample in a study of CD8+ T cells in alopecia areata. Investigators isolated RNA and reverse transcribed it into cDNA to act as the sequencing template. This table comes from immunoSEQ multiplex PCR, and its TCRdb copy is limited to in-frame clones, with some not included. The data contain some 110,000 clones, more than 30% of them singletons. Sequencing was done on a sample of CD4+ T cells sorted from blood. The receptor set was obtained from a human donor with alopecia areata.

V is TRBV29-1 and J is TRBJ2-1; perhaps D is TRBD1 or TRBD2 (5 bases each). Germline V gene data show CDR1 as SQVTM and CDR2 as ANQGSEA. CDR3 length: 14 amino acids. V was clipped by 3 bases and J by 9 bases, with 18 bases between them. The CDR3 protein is CSVDAGRILGEQFF. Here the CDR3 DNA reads TGCAGCGTTGACGCAGGGAGAATCCTGGGTGAGCAGTTCTTC.

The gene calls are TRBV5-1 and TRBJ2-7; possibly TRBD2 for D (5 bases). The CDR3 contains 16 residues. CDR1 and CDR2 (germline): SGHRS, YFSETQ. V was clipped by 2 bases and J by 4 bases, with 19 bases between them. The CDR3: CASSLSEVGRGYEQYF. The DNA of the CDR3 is TGCGCCAGCAGCTTATCTGAGGTAGGGAGAGGGTACGAGCAGTACTTC.

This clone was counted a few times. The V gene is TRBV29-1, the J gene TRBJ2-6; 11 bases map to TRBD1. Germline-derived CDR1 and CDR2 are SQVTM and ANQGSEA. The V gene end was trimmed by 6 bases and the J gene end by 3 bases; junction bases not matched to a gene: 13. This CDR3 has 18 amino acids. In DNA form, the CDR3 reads TGCAGCGTCGGTTCCTGGACAGGGGGCTTCTTTGGGGCCAACGTCCTGACTTTC. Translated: CSVGSWTGGFFGANVLTF.

CDR3 coding DNA: TGTGCCAGCAGACAGGGAGGGGGAGGCTACACCTTC. Protein product: CASRQGGGGYTF. V gene TRBV6-5 combines with J gene TRBJ1-2, with D tentatively TRBD1 (6 bases). Trimming cost V 6 bases and J 8 bases, with 13 bases left between them. Looked up from germline, CDR1 is MNHEY and CDR2 is SVGAGI. This CDR3 is 12 amino acids long.

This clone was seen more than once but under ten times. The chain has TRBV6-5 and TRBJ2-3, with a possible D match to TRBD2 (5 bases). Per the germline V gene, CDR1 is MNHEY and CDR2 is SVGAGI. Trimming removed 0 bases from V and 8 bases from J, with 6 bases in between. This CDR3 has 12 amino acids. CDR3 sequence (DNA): TGTGCCAGCAGTTACTCAAGCGGTACGCAGTATTTT. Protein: CASSYSSGTQYF.

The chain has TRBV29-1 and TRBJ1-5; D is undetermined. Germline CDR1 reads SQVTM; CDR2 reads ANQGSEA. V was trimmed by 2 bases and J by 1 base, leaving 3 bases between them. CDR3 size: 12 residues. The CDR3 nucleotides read TGCAGCGTTGAAAACAGCAATCAGCCCCAGCATTTT. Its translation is CSVENSNQPQHF.

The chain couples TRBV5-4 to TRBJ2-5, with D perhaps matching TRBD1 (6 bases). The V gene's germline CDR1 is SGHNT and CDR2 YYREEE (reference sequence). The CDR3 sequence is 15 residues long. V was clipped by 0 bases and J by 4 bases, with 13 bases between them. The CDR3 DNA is TGTGCCAGCAGCTTGGGGCAGGGGTGGGGAGAGACCCAGTACTTC. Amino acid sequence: CASSLGQGWGETQYF.

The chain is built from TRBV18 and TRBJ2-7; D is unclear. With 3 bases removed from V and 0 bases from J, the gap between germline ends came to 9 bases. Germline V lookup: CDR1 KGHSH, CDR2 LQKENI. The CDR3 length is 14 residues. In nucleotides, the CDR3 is TGTGCCAGCTCACCGCCCGCCCACTCCTACGAGCAGTACTTC. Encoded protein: CASSPPAHSYEQYF.

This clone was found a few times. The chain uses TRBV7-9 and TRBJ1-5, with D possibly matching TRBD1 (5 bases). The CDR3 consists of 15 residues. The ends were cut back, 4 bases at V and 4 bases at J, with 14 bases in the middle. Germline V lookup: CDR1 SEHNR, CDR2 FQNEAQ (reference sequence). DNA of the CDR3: TGTGCCAGCAGCTATGGGGCGGGCATGAATCAGCCCCAGCATTTT. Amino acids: CASSYGAGMNQPQHF.

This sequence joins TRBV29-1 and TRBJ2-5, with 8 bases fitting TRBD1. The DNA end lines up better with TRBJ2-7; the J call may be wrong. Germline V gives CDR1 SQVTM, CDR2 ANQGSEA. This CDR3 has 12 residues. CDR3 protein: CSVAGTGYEQYF. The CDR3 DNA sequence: TGCAGCGTAGCAGGGACAGGCTACGAGCAGTACTTC.

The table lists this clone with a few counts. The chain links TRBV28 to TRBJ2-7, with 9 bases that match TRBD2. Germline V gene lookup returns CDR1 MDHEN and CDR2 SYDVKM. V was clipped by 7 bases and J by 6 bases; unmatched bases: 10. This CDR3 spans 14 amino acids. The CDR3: CASINLGLASEQYF. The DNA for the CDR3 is TGTGCCAGCATAAACCTGGGACTAGCCTCCGAGCAGTACTTC.

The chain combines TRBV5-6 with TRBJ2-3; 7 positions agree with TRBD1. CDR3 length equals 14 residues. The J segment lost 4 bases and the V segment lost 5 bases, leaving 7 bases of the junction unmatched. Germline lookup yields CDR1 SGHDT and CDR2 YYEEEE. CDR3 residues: CASRRNRGPDTQYF. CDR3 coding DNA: TGTGCCAGCAGGCGCAACAGGGGCCCAGATACGCAGTATTTT.

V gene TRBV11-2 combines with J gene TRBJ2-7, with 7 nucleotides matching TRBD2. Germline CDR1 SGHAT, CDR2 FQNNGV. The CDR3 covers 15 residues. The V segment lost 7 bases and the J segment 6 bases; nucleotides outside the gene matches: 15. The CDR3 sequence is CASNSAGTTVSEQYF. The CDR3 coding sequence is TGTGCCAGCAACTCGGCCGGGACTACCGTATCCGAGCAGTACTTC.

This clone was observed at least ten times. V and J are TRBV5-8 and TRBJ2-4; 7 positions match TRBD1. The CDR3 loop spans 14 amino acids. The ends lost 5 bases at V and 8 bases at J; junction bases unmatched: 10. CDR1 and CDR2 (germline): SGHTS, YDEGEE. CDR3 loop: CASSPRGSGDIQYF. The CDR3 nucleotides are TGTGCCAGCAGTCCCAGGGGGAGTGGAGACATTCAGTACTTC.

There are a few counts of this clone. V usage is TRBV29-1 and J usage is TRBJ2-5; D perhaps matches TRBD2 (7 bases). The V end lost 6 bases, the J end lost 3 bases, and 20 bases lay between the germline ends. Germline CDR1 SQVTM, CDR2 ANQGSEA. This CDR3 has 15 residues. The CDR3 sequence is CSVTGGEGRKETQYF. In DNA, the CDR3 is TGCAGCGTCACGGGGGGCGAGGGCAGAAAAGAGACCCAGTACTTC. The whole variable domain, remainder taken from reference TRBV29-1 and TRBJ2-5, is SAVISQKPSRDICQRGTSLTIQCQVDSQVTMMFWYRQQPGQSLTLIATANQGSEATYESGFVIDKFPISRPNLTFSTLTVSNMSPEDSSIYLCSVTGGEGRKETQYFGPGTRLLVL.

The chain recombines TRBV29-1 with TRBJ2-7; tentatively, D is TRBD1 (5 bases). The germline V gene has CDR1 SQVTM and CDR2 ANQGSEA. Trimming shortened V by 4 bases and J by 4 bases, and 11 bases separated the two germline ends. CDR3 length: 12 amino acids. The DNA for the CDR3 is TGCAGCGTTGGGGGCCCTCGGTACGAGCAGTACTTC. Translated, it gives CSVGGPRYEQYF.

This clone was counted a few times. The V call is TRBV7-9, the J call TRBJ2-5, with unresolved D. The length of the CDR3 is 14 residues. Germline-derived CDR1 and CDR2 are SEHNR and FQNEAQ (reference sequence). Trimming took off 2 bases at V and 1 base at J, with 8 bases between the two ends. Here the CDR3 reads CASSLFASQETQYF. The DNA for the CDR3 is TGTGCCAGCAGCTTATTTGCCAGCCAAGAGACCCAGTACTTC. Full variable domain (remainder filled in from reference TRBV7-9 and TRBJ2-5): DTGVSQNPRHKITKRGQNVTFRCDPISEHNRLYWYRQTLGQGPEFLTYFQNEAQLEKSRLLSDRFSAERPKGSFSTLEIQRTEQGDSAMYLCASSLFASQETQYFGPGTRLLVL.